A selection of T cell receptor beta chains follows, all from one sample in a study of early T cells in non-severe SARS-CoV-2 infection. TCRdb independently ran MiXCR on the 5' RACE reads; one entry per CDR3 protein. The table lists just under 65,000 distinct CDR3 sequences, around 13% of them singletons, with around 3.9% in the top ten. Sequences were obtained from whole blood. Receptors were obtained from an adult who was a healthcare worker with PCR-confirmed SARS-CoV-2 infection or an uninfected control (not recorded which). The CDR3 runs from the conserved cysteine through the conserved F or W. D genes are given only for firm matches. Size is omitted from some rows. Given values are once, few, many or a class for expanded clones.

v_call,j_call,d_call,clone_size,cdr3_aa,cdr3_nt
TRBV5-1,TRBJ2-1,TRBD2,few,CASSSGTSGGSFGNEQFF,TGCGCCAGCAGCTCCGGGACTAGCGGGGGGTCCTTTGGAAATGAGCAGTTCTTC
TRBV4-3,TRBJ1-2,-,-,CASSQDGQTYGYTF,TGCGCCAGCAGCCAGGACGGACAGACCTATGGCTACACCTTC
TRBV7-2,TRBJ1-6,-,few,CASSHREFSSPLHF,TGTGCCAGCAGTCACAGGGAGTTTTCCTCACCCCTCCACTTT
TRBV3-1,TRBJ1-2,TRBD1,-,CASSPGDRVSNTF,TGTGCCAGCAGCCCCGGGGACAGGGTTTCAAACACCTTC
TRBV5-4,TRBJ2-1,TRBD2,many,CASSFSGVDNEQFF,TGTGCCAGCAGCTTTAGCGGGGTAGACAATGAGCAGTTCTTC
TRBV7-9,TRBJ2-5,TRBD2,-,CASRETSSQETQYF,TGTGCCAGCAGAGAGACTAGCTCCCAAGAGACCCAGTACTTC
TRBV5-6,TRBJ1-6,-,few,CASSVDMEGSPLHF,TGTGCCAGCAGCGTTGACATGGAGGGCTCACCCCTCCACTTT
TRBV28,TRBJ1-2,-,many,CASSDRYGYTF,TGTGCCAGCAGTGACCGCTATGGCTACACCTTC
TRBV6-5,TRBJ2-7,-,few,CASSSRQGGYVKQYF,TGTGCCAGCAGTTCCCGACAGGGAGGCTACGTCAAGCAGTACTTC
TRBV20-1,TRBJ2-7,TRBD2,-,CSASEPGLAGDHSYEQYF,TGCAGTGCTAGTGAACCGGGACTAGCGGGGGACCACTCCTACGAGCAGTACTTC
TRBV7-2,TRBJ2-1,TRBD1,-,CASSLRGLSYNEQFF,TGTGCCAGCAGCTTAAGGGGGCTGTCCTACAATGAGCAGTTCTTC
TRBV20-1,TRBJ2-1,TRBD2,many,CSASAGEGSMEQFF,TGCAGTGCTAGTGCGGGGGAGGGGTCTATGGAGCAGTTCTTC
TRBV29-1,TRBJ1-5,-,-,CSVGDVYNQPQHF,TGCAGCGTTGGAGACGTCTACAATCAGCCCCAGCATTTT
TRBV9,TRBJ2-2,-,-,CASSVDRVSTGELFF,TGTGCCAGCAGCGTAGACCGGGTTAGCACCGGGGAGCTGTTTTTT
TRBV7-6,TRBJ1-1,-,-,CASSLSQGTEAFF,TGTGCCAGCAGCTTAAGTCAGGGCACTGAAGCTTTCTTT
TRBV9,TRBJ2-3,-,-,CASSVGAAGTDTQYF,TGTGCCAGCAGCGTAGGGGCGGCGGGCACAGATACGCAGTATTTT
TRBV6-6,TRBJ2-4,TRBD2,few,CASSGGGAKNIQYF,TGTGCCAGCAGTGGGGGGGGAGCCAAAAACATTCAGTACTTC
TRBV12-3/TRBV12-4,TRBJ1-4,-,-,CASSFRGGEKLFF,TGTGCCAGCAGTTTTCGAGGGGGTGAAAAACTGTTTTTT
TRBV12-3/TRBV12-4,TRBJ1-1,-,many,CASSLTSNTEAFF,TGTGCCAGCAGTTTAACCTCGAACACTGAAGCTTTCTTT
TRBV4-1,TRBJ1-6,TRBD1,-,CASSQEDRVNNSPLHF,TGCGCCAGCAGCCAAGAGGACAGGGTTAATAATTCACCCCTCCACTTT
TRBV15,TRBJ2-7,-,-,CATSRGVGSYEQYF,TGTGCCACCAGCAGAGGGGTTGGGAGCTACGAGCAGTACTTC
TRBV7-8,TRBJ2-7,TRBD1,-,CASSSGPGQGYEQYF,TGTGCCAGCAGCTCCGGACCGGGACAGGGGTACGAGCAGTACTTC
TRBV19,TRBJ1-2,-,-,CASSIGLKYGYTF,TGTGCCAGTAGTATCGGCCTGAAGTATGGCTACACCTTC
TRBV20-1,TRBJ1-1,TRBD1,few,CSANDRGVMNTEAFF,TGCAGTGCTAATGACAGGGGCGTCATGAACACTGAAGCTTTCTTT
TRBV7-9,TRBJ1-2,-,-,CASSLSGSNYGYTF,TGTGCCAGCAGCTTGAGCGGCAGCAACTATGGCTACACCTTC
TRBV11-1,TRBJ1-1,-,-,CASSLSRGGTEAFF,TGTGCCAGCAGCTTGAGTCGGGGGGGCACTGAAGCTTTCTTT
TRBV6-2/TRBV6-3,TRBJ2-7,-,-,CASSADLARGRQQYF,TGTGCCAGCAGTGCCGACCTAGCTCGCGGGCGTCAGCAGTACTTC
TRBV10-2,TRBJ1-4,-,few,CASSDSSRGEKLFF,TGCGCCAGCAGTGACAGCTCGAGAGGTGAAAAACTGTTTTTT
TRBV12-3/TRBV12-4,TRBJ1-1,-,-,CASLARPMNTEAFF,TGTGCCAGCCTGGCGAGGCCTATGAACACTGAAGCTTTCTTT
TRBV11-3,TRBJ2-7,-,few,CASSNPPGYEQYF,TGTGCCAGCAGTAACCCCCCAGGGTACGAGCAGTACTTC
TRBV3-1,TRBJ1-2,-,medium-sized,CASSQDHAGALGYTF,TGTGCCAGCAGCCAAGATCATGCGGGGGCCCTTGGCTACACCTTC
TRBV5-1,TRBJ2-1,-,-,CASSPWEYNEQFF,TGCGCCAGCAGCCCCTGGGAGTACAATGAGCAGTTCTTC
TRBV4-3,TRBJ1-2,-,many,CASSQEGRARGGYTF,TGCGCCAGCAGCCAAGAGGGAAGGGCACGGGGTGGCTACACCTTC
TRBV9,TRBJ2-1,TRBD2,few,CASSVATLAGGPGEQFF,TGTGCCAGCAGCGTAGCTACCCTAGCGGGGGGGCCTGGTGAGCAGTTCTTC
TRBV13,TRBJ1-1,-,-,CASSGLEAFF,TGTGCCTCCTCAGGGTTGGAAGCTTTCTTT
TRBV7-9,TRBJ2-5,TRBD1,few,CASTYPVGTGQETQYF,TGTGCCAGCACCTATCCCGTTGGGACAGGTCAAGAGACCCAGTACTTC
TRBV6-5,TRBJ2-7,TRBD1,many,CASSPWDRPSYEQYF,TGTGCCAGCAGTCCTTGGGACAGGCCTTCCTACGAGCAGTACTTC
TRBV5-4,TRBJ1-1,-,many,CASSLYRVHTEAFF,TGTGCCAGCAGCTTATACAGGGTCCACACTGAAGCTTTCTTT
TRBV29-1,TRBJ2-3,-,-,CSVDKGGTDTQYF,TGCAGCGTTGATAAGGGGGGAACAGATACGCAGTATTTT
TRBV2,TRBJ2-7,TRBD2,many,CASSEALGRGYF,TGTGCCAGCAGTGAAGCTCTAGGGAGGGGGTACTTC
TRBV12-3/TRBV12-4,TRBJ1-5,TRBD1,many,CASSLNSWDRPPQHF,TGTGCCAGCAGTTTAAACAGTTGGGACAGGCCGCCCCAGCATTTT
TRBV20-1,TRBJ1-1,-,-,CSARGHLNTEAFF,TGCAGTGCTAGAGGCCACCTGAACACTGAAGCTTTCTTT
TRBV5-1,TRBJ2-3,-,many,CASSFSTDTQYF,TGCGCCAGCAGCTTCAGCACAGATACGCAGTATTTT
TRBV7-8,TRBJ2-2,-,once,CASSASGRVNTGELFF,TGTGCCAGCAGCGCCTCCGGACGGGTAAACACCGGGGAGCTGTTTTTT
TRBV30,TRBJ2-2,-,many,CAWMVGSNTGELFF,TGTGCCTGGATGGTGGGCAGTAACACCGGGGAGCTGTTTTTT
TRBV19,TRBJ2-7,-,many,CASSRQGGTYEQYF,TGTGCCAGTAGTAGACAGGGAGGGACCTACGAGCAGTACTTC
TRBV2,TRBJ1-4,-,many,CASSRRLSVNEKLFF,TGTGCCAGCAGCCGGCGCTTGAGCGTCAATGAAAAACTGTTTTTT
TRBV13,TRBJ2-7,-,-,CASSSRREQYF,TGTGCCAGCAGTTCCCGCCGCGAGCAGTACTTC
TRBV3-1,TRBJ1-2,TRBD1,few,CASRITGAAGGYTF,TGTGCCAGCAGGATAACAGGGGCCGCAGGAGGCTACACCTTC
TRBV7-6,TRBJ2-5,TRBD1,few,CASSLGTGQETQYF,TGTGCCAGCAGCCTGGGGACAGGTCAAGAGACCCAGTACTTC
TRBV9,TRBJ2-1,-,many,CASSFTSVHEQFF,TGTGCCAGCAGCTTCACTAGTGTCCATGAGCAGTTCTTC
TRBV20-1,TRBJ2-7,-,few,CSARAEQGSYEQYF,TGCAGTGCTAGGGCCGAACAGGGCTCCTACGAGCAGTACTTC
TRBV9,TRBJ2-7,-,few,CASSVGWSGPYEQYF,TGTGCCAGCAGCGTAGGTTGGTCGGGCCCCTACGAGCAGTACTTC